Listed here are 31 T cell receptor beta chains from one sample, sequenced in a study of identical twins. TCRdb re-called the 5' RACE reads with MiXCR, one entry per CDR3 protein. The sample lists 1.5 million to 2 million distinct CDR3 sequences, more than 30% seen once, with about 0.3% in the top ten. Sequenced material: cord blood. These receptors all come from a newborn girl in good health.

This clonotype was seen only a few times. The V gene is TRBV6-6, the J gene TRBJ2-1, with a possible D match to TRBD2 (7 bases). Trimming pared 2 bases from V and 6 bases from J, leaving 14 bases between. Germline-derived CDR1 and CDR2 are MNHNY and SVGAGI (reference sequence). The CDR3 is 15 amino acids. The CDR3 region is CASSYLSGTSNEQFF. The DNA for the CDR3 is TGTGCCAGCAGTTACCTCAGCGGGACAAGCAATGAGCAGTTCTTC.

The chain employs TRBV10-3 and TRBJ1-6; possibly TRBD1 for D (5 bases). The V gene lost 6 bases and the J gene lost 5 bases, with 11 bases spanning the gap. The CDR3 loop spans 14 amino acids. Looked up from germline, CDR1 is ENHRY and CDR2 is SYGVKD. CDR3: CAIRGARDNSPLHF. CDR3 nucleotides: TGTGCCATCAGAGGGGCCAGGGATAATTCACCCCTCCACTTT.

J is TRBJ1-2 and V is TRBV5-6; D is unclear. The V end was cut by 0 bases, the J end by 6 bases, with 9 bases between. The CDR3 loop spans 13 amino acids. CDR1 SGHDT and CDR2 YYEEEE come from the germline V gene. The CDR3 loop is CASSLEHYHGYTF. The CDR3 DNA sequence: TGTGCCAGCAGCTTGGAGCACTACCATGGCTACACCTTC.

The V call is TRBV3-1, the J call TRBJ2-5, with 9 bases aligning to TRBD2. CDR1 LGHDT and CDR2 YNNKEL come from the germline V gene (reference sequence). V dropped 2 bases and J dropped 1; count of bases not matched to a gene: 2. The CDR3 spans 15 residues. The CDR3 sequence is CASSQPTSGQETQYF. CDR3 nucleotide sequence: TGTGCCAGCAGCCAACCGACTAGCGGCCAAGAGACCCAGTACTTC.

The V call is TRBV6-1, the J call TRBJ1-2, with D perhaps matching TRBD1 (5 bases). V lost 0 bases and J 4 bases, leaving 15 bases between the germline ends. The length of the CDR3 is 16 residues. Germline CDR1 reads MNHNS; CDR2 reads SASEGT. For the CDR3, the DNA is TGTGCCAGCAGTGAAGCGCCCAGGGCAGGGACCTATGGCTACACCTTC. This gives the protein CASSEAPRAGTYGYTF.

This clonotype was picked up a small number of times. The rearrangement joins TRBV30 to TRBJ2-1; 11 bases align to TRBD2. Germline V CDR1 and CDR2: GTSNPN, SVGIG (reference sequence). The CDR3 covers 14 residues. V was pared by 5 bases and J by 12 bases, with 12 bases of the junction left unmatched. Here the CDR3 reads CAWASGGPRKGQFF. The CDR3 nucleotides read TGTGCCTGGGCTAGCGGGGGGCCCCGAAAGGGGCAGTTCTTC.

The genes are TRBV25-1 and TRBJ1-2, with D maybe TRBD1 (5 bases). V shed 8 bases and J shed 6 bases, with 13 bases lying between them. CDR1 is MGHDK and CDR2 is SYGVNS in the germline V gene. The CDR3 spans 12 residues. The CDR3: CASWIGDHGYTF. The CDR3 DNA reads TGTGCCAGCTGGATAGGGGACCATGGCTACACCTTC.

V and J are TRBV7-2 and TRBJ2-2; 10 positions match TRBD2. The CDR3 contains 18 residues. CDR1 and CDR2 (germline): SGHTA, FQGNSA. Unmatched junction bases numbered 6, after V lost 1 base and J lost 1 base. CDR3 sequence: CASSLVSSGGQNTGELFF. In nucleotides, the CDR3 is TGTGCCAGCAGCTTAGTCTCTAGCGGGGGCCAGAACACCGGGGAGCTGTTTTTT.

This clonotype showed up many times. The chain joins TRBV14 to TRBJ1-5; D is perhaps TRBD1 (5 bases). Germline assignment: CDR1 SGHDN and CDR2 FVKESK. This CDR3 has 14 residues. Deletions cut 1 base from V and 4 bases from J, with 8 bases between. CDR3 sequence: CASSQVRGNQPQHF. The CDR3 DNA reads TGTGCCAGCAGCCAAGTGAGGGGAAATCAGCCCCAGCATTTT.

This clonotype was picked up a small number of times. This sequence joins TRBV28 and TRBJ1-1, with D uncertain. Trimming stripped 6 bases from V and 0 bases from J, with 11 bases between. Per the germline V gene, CDR1 is MDHEN and CDR2 is SYDVKM. This CDR3 is 14 amino acids long. CDR3 loop: CASRPMGMNTEAFF. For the CDR3, the DNA is TGTGCCAGCAGACCAATGGGGATGAACACTGAAGCTTTCTTT.

The chain recombines TRBV12-3 or TRBV12-4 with TRBJ2-2; D gene unclear. The CDR3 covers 14 residues. The V end was cut by 6 bases, the J end by 0 bases, with 8 bases between. The CDR3 DNA sequence: TGTGCCAGCAGGTCTTCGCCGAACACCGGGGAGCTGTTTTTT. It is translated as CASRSSPNTGELFF.

This clonotype was counted a few times. CDR3 DNA sequence: TGTGCCAGCAGCCTCAGTGGGGGTGAGCCCTATGGCTACACCTTC. It specifies CASSLSGGEPYGYTF. The gene calls are TRBV13 and TRBJ1-2; possibly TRBD1 for D (5 bases). CDR3 length equals 15 residues. Trimming stripped 5 bases from V and 4 bases from J, with 17 bases between. Germline V gene data show CDR1 as PRHDT and CDR2 as FYEKMQ (reference sequence).

The genes are TRBV4-2 and TRBJ2-1, with 8 bases fitting TRBD1. The CDR3 extends over 15 amino acids. The germline CDR1 and CDR2 sequences are LGHNA and YNFKEQ. Trimming cost V 0 bases and J 8 bases; bases outside gene matches: 6. This chain's CDR3 is CASSQEGQGNHEQFF. The CDR3, as DNA: TGTGCCAGCAGCCAAGAAGGACAGGGTAACCATGAGCAGTTCTTC.

Only one count was recorded for this clonotype. One junction end disagrees with the germline gene, perhaps due to a read error. The chain combines TRBV4-2 with TRBJ2-5, with 10 bases fitting TRBD2. The germline gives CDR1 LGHNA, CDR2 YNFKEQ. CDR3 length: 15 amino acids. In DNA, the CDR3 is TGTGTCAGCAGCCGGACTAGCGGAAACCAAGAGACCCAGTACTTC. This sequence encodes CVSSRTSGNQETQYF.

The J gene is TRBJ1-3, the V gene TRBV6-1; no definite D call. The CDR3 has 15 residues. The V end was cut by 7 bases, the J end by 0 bases, with 13 bases between. CDR1 is MNHNS, CDR2 SASEGT, per germline. The CDR3 region is CASTVAGRSGNTIYF. CDR3 sequence (DNA): TGTGCCAGCACCGTGGCAGGTCGCTCTGGAAACACCATATATTTT.

This clonotype was counted at least ten times. V gene TRBV28 combines with J gene TRBJ2-1; TRBD2 matches 9 bases. The length of the CDR3 is 16 residues. Germline V gene data show CDR1 as MDHEN and CDR2 as SYDVKM. V shed 3 bases, J shed 9 bases, and the junction held 12 bases outside the gene matches. CDR3 in amino acids: CASSFGLRLAGIEQFF. CDR3 bases: TGTGCCAGCAGTTTTGGTCTCCGGCTAGCGGGGATTGAGCAGTTCTTC.

This sequence joins TRBV3-1 and TRBJ2-3; D remains unclear. The V gene's germline CDR1 is LGHDT and CDR2 YNNKEL (reference sequence). The CDR3 loop spans 13 amino acids. Trimming stripped 3 bases from V and 6 bases from J, with 10 bases between. The CDR3 here is CASSQGVVDTQYF. As DNA, the CDR3 is TGTGCCAGCAGCCAGGGCGTGGTGGATACGCAGTATTTT.

V gene TRBV6-2 or TRBV6-3 combines with J gene TRBJ2-1; TRBD2 matches 8 bases. J gave up 3 bases and V 6 bases, and 7 bases lay outside the gene matches. The CDR3 sequence is 15 residues long. Germline V lookup: CDR1 MNHEY, CDR2 SVGEGT. The CDR3 loop is CASRPGTRRYNEQFF. The CDR3 coding sequence is TGTGCCAGCAGGCCCGGGACTAGACGCTACAATGAGCAGTTCTTC.

This clonotype was picked up many times. As DNA, the CDR3 is TGTGCCAGCAGTTACTCTCCGGGGGACACTGAAGCTTTCTTT. As protein: CASSYSPGDTEAFF. The chain joins TRBV6-5 to TRBJ1-1; possibly TRBD1 for D (5 bases). The CDR3 has 14 amino acids. The V gene lost 0 bases and the J gene lost 3 bases, with 8 bases spanning the gap. From germline, CDR1 is MNHEY and CDR2 SVGAGI.

The chain couples TRBV7-6 to TRBJ2-6, with D possibly being TRBD1 or TRBD2 (5 bases each). There are 17 residues in the CDR3. V lost 5 bases, J lost 3 bases, and 17 bases lay in between. The V gene's germline CDR1 is SGHVS and CDR2 FNYEAQ. CDR3 sequence: CASSPDKGAGGANVLTF. In DNA, the CDR3 is TGTGCCAGCAGCCCGGACAAGGGAGCTGGTGGGGCCAACGTCCTGACTTTC.

This clonotype was detected only a few times. V and J are TRBV25-1 and TRBJ2-1; D is uncertain. CDR3 length equals 15 residues. The V and J ends lost 1 base and 0 bases respectively, with 7 bases between them. The germline V gene has CDR1 MGHDK and CDR2 SYGVNS. CDR3 in amino acids: CASSESESSYNEQFF. For the CDR3, the DNA is TGTGCCAGCAGTGAATCGGAGAGCTCCTACAATGAGCAGTTCTTC.

The V call is TRBV2, the J call TRBJ1-1; D is unresolved. Trimming removed 6 bases from V and 0 bases from J, with 8 bases in between. Germline V CDR1 and CDR2: SNHLY, FYNNEI. CDR3 length equals 13 residues. The CDR3, as DNA: TGTGCCAGCAGAAGATTGATGAACACTGAAGCTTTCTTT. Encoded protein: CASRRLMNTEAFF.

This clonotype was detected a few times. The V gene is TRBV20-1, the J gene TRBJ2-3; D not resolved. Deletions cut 2 bases from V and 4 bases from J, with 10 bases between. The CDR3 length is 13 residues. The V gene's germline CDR1 is DFQATT and CDR2 SNEGSKA (reference sequence). CDR3 region: CSARFPPADTQYF. The CDR3 bases are TGCAGTGCTAGATTCCCCCCGGCAGATACGCAGTATTTT.

The chain links TRBV19 to TRBJ2-7; D is possibly TRBD2 (6 bases). With 6 bases removed from V and 0 bases from J, the gap between germline ends came to 12 bases. There are 14 residues in the CDR3. Germline V lookup: CDR1 LNHDA, CDR2 SQIVND (reference sequence). In DNA form, the CDR3 reads TGTGCCAGTAGCCAGGGACTGCACTCCTACGAGCAGTACTTC. Protein product: CASSQGLHSYEQYF.

CDR3 in DNA: TGTGCCAGCAGTAACCCGGGGTCCACCTACGAGCAGTACTTC. Translated, it gives CASSNPGSTYEQYF. The chain joins TRBV28 to TRBJ2-7, with D maybe TRBD2 (5 bases). V lost 5 bases and J 2 bases, leaving 13 bases between the germline ends. Looked up from germline, CDR1 is MDHEN and CDR2 is SYDVKM. CDR3 size: 14 residues.

In regard to this clonotype: Germline is not matched at one junction end, which may reflect a read error. This chain uses TRBV12-3 or TRBV12-4 with TRBJ1-1; 7 bases are shared with TRBD1. CDR3 length: 15 residues. For the CDR3, the DNA is TGTGCCGGCAGTACCCGACAGGGCGCGGGCACTGAAGCTTTCTTT. It yields the protein CAGSTRQGAGTEAFF.

This chain uses TRBV27 with TRBJ1-1, with D uncertain. Germline CDR1 and CDR2: MNHEY and SMNVEV (reference sequence). The CDR3 covers 14 residues. V gave up 1 base and J gave up 2 bases, with 8 bases separating them. The chain's CDR3 is CASSLYGSNTEAFF. CDR3 bases: TGTGCCAGCAGTTTATACGGGTCTAACACTGAAGCTTTCTTT.

This clonotype was seen more than once but under ten times. This rearrangement joins TRBV4-1 to TRBJ1-4; D uncertain. Trimming took 2 bases from V and 0 from J, leaving 7 bases between them. This CDR3 is 15 amino acids long. Germline lookup yields CDR1 MGHRA and CDR2 YSYEKL. The CDR3 protein is CASSQIRATNEKLFF. CDR3 sequence (DNA): TGCGCCAGCAGCCAAATTAGGGCAACTAATGAAAAACTGTTTTTT.

The chain carries TRBV7-9 and TRBJ1-3, with TRBD1 as a possible D gene (5 bases). V dropped 5 bases and J dropped 0 bases, with 14 bases sitting between them. CDR3 size: 16 residues. Germline CDR1 SEHNR, CDR2 FQNEAQ (reference sequence). The CDR3 coding sequence is TGTGCCAGCAGCGCAGCCGGGACGGTCTCTGGAAACACCATATATTTT. Residues: CASSAAGTVSGNTIYF.

J is TRBJ2-1 and V is TRBV29-1; D is unclear. The V and J ends lost 7 bases and 6 bases respectively, with 16 bases between them. The CDR3 is made up of 13 amino acids. The germline V gene has CDR1 SQVTM and CDR2 ANQGSEA. CDR3 residues: CSAPRSVGNEQFF. Here the CDR3 DNA reads TGCAGCGCGCCACGCTCCGTCGGCAATGAGCAGTTCTTC.

The sample holds many counts of this clonotype. This chain links TRBV29-1 with TRBJ2-3; 9 bases match TRBD2. The V gene end was trimmed by 5 bases and the J gene end by 4 bases; junction bases not matched to a gene: 4. This CDR3 has 13 residues. Germline loops: CDR1 SQVTM, CDR2 ANQGSEA. The CDR3 DNA follows: TGCAGCGTTCGGCCTAGCGGGGCAGATACGCAGTATTTT. This codes for CSVRPSGADTQYF.